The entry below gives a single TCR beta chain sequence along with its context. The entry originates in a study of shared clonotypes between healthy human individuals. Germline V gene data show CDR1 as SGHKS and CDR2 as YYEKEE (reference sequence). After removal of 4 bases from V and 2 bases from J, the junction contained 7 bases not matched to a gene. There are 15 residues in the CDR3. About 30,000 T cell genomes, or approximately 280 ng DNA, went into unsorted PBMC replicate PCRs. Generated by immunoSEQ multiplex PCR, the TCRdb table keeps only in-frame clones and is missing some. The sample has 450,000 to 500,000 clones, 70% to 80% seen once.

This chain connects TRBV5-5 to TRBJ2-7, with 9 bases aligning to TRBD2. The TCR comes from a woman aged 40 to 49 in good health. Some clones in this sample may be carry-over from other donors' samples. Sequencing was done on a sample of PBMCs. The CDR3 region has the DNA TGTGCCAGCAGCCGAATGACTAGCGGCCCCTACGAGCAGTACTTC. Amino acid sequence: CASSRMTSGPYEQYF.